The clone carrying this TCR beta chain was counted at least ten times. Its antigen is not identified. This sample was taken from a study of early T cells in non-severe SARS-CoV-2 infection. Overall study context: RNA in bulk from unsorted whole blood was sequenced, and chains were unpaired.

Germline values: CDR1 MNHEY, CDR2 SVGEGT. The CDR3 runs to 11 residues. J was trimmed by 3 bases and V by 7 bases; bases with no gene match: 0. Individual cDNA molecules each received unique molecular identifiers attached to them. TCRdb re-analysed the 5' RACE reads in MiXCR, keeping a single row per CDR3 protein. The profile shows about 69,000 distinct CDR3 sequences, 4.6% of them singletons. Study outcomes and limitations: The VDJdb matching leaned toward anti-spike CD8 responses and overlooked private and CD4 specificities.

The material sequenced was whole blood, taken at baseline. The chain employs TRBV6-2 or TRBV6-3 and TRBJ2-7; 7 positions agree with TRBD2. The receptor comes from an adult who was a healthcare worker with PCR-confirmed SARS-CoV-2 infection or an uninfected control (not recorded which). The donor label of this sample is uncertain. CDR3 sequence: CASTGGYEQYF. As DNA, the CDR3 is TGTGCCAGCACGGGGGGCTACGAGCAGTACTTC.